A selection of T cell receptor beta chains follows, all from one sample in a study of CD8 T cells in ankylosing spondylitis. TCRdb re-analysed the 5' RACE reads in MiXCR, keeping a single row per CDR3 protein. The table lists about 130,000 distinct CDR3 sequences, roughly 6.6% of them singletons, with roughly 12% in the top ten. The sample consisted of blood, either unsorted or a sorted T cell fraction (not recorded which). All receptors derive from a female donor with ankylosing spondylitis or in good health (not recorded which). Each CDR3 is given with its conserved first and last residue. The D gene is left open where the match is weak. The size entry is marked missing in some rows and otherwise reads once, few, many or a size class.

clone_size,j_call,v_call,d_call,cdr3_aa,cdr3_nt
-,TRBJ1-2,TRBV5-4,TRBD1,CASSSAQGADGYTF,TGTGCCAGCAGTTCAGCCCAGGGGGCCGATGGCTACACCTTC
few,TRBJ1-5,TRBV20-1,-,CSAQDGSNQPQHF,TGCAGTGCCCAGGACGGAAGCAATCAGCCCCAGCATTTT
many,TRBJ1-1,TRBV3-1,-,CASSQGAGWDTEAFF,TGTGCCAGCAGCCAAGGAGCAGGGTGGGATACTGAAGCTTTCTTT
many,TRBJ2-1,TRBV29-1,TRBD1,CSVDRDRVNNEQFF,TGCAGCGTGGACCGGGACAGGGTTAACAATGAGCAGTTCTTC
many,TRBJ1-1,TRBV29-1,-,CSVEDPGIGAFF,TGCAGCGTTGAAGATCCGGGCATCGGAGCTTTCTTT
many,TRBJ2-7,TRBV2,TRBD1,CASSHRGYEQYF,TGTGCCAGCAGCCACAGGGGGTACGAGCAGTACTTC
many,TRBJ1-1,TRBV5-1,-,CASSEGPNTEAFF,TGCGCCAGCTCCGAAGGACCGAACACTGAAGCTTTCTTT
many,TRBJ1-2,TRBV7-9,TRBD1,CASSWDRNYGYTF,TGTGCCAGCAGCTGGGACAGGAACTATGGCTACACCTTC
many,TRBJ1-3,TRBV20-1,-,CSAPLSGNTIYF,TGCAGTGCCCCCCTCTCTGGAAACACCATATATTTT
many,TRBJ2-1,TRBV9,-,CASSARPGPQVEQFF,TGTGCCAGCAGCGCCAGACCGGGACCCCAGGTGGAGCAGTTCTTC
many,TRBJ2-2,TRBV5-6,TRBD1,CASSLPGQTNTGELFF,TGTGCCAGCAGTCTACCGGGACAGACCAACACCGGGGAGCTGTTTTTT
many,TRBJ2-2,TRBV7-3,-,CASSPSYETGELFF,TGTGCCAGCAGCCCCTCGTATGAGACCGGGGAGCTGTTTTTT
few,TRBJ2-7,TRBV7-6,TRBD1,CASSYGPQGAGEQYF,TGTGCCAGCAGCTATGGCCCTCAGGGGGCGGGCGAGCAGTACTTC
-,TRBJ1-1,TRBV6-2/TRBV6-3,-,CASSTFGTEAFF,TGTGCCAGCAGCACGTTCGGCACTGAAGCTTTCTTT
many,TRBJ2-7,TRBV20-1,TRBD1,CSAPPGQGANWEQYF,TGCAGTGCACCACCGGGACAGGGGGCCAATTGGGAGCAGTACTTC